This TCR beta chain originates from a study of T cell responses to AZD1222 COVID-19 vaccine. Generated by immunoSEQ multiplex PCR, the TCRdb table keeps only in-frame clones and is missing some. Here the sample spans 120,000 to 150,000 clones, approximately 89% being singletons. With respect to this clone: What it recognizes is unknown.

Trimming shortened V by 5 bases and J by 5 bases, and 6 bases separated the two germline ends. The CDR3 loop spans 11 amino acids. The V gene's germline CDR1 is MDHEN and CDR2 SYDVKM. Whole-study results and caveats: Regions 160-218 and 743-854 dominated among vaccine-associated CD4 TCRs spanning spike. Repertoires in all cases were sampled only once the peak T cell response had passed.

The chain carries TRBV28 and TRBJ1-2, with D unclear. The input for sequencing was peripheral blood, taken 28 days after the second AZD1222 dose. The TCR was taken from an adult who received the AZD1222 COVID-19 vaccine. The CDR3 protein is CASSGSYGYTF. The CDR3 bases are TGTGCCAGCAGTGGCTCTTATGGCTACACCTTC.